A few counts support the clone carrying this TCR beta chain. Antigen unknown. Based on CD45RO/CCR7/CD25/CD127/CD95/CD27, CD4+ regulatory, stem cell-like memory, naive and central memory cells were sorted. Expressed TCRB transcripts got sequenced, as all isolated RNA was reverse transcribed. Repertoires were generated with immunoSEQ multiplex PCR, while TCRdb's copy carries only in-frame clones and drops some. The table records about 340,000 clones, 8% of them present only once. The data are from a study of beta chain features in type 1 diabetes. About the research overall: There were 107,917,701 sorted cells examined across all samples. Study-wide points: TCRB rearrangement may or may not be influenced by HLA type; here this remained unresolved.

Germline loops: CDR1 MNHEY, CDR2 SMNVEV (reference sequence). V gave up 8 bases and J gave up 6 bases, with 22 bases separating them. This CDR3 contains 15 residues. The chain is built from TRBV27 and TRBJ2-5; tentatively, D is TRBD1 (7 bases). This clonotype was obtained from a woman aged 18-29 years in good health. Material: central memory CD4+ T cells from blood. The DNA for the CDR3 is TGTGCCAGCGCAACGGAGCTAGGGGGCGGGAAGACCCAGTACTTC. Translating gives CASATELGGGKTQYF.